These 15 T cell receptor beta chains originate from one sample sequenced in a study of cytomegalovirus exposure and HLA in healthy donors. The PCR had 60 Vbeta and 13 Jbeta primers. Some clones are missing from TCRdb's copy, which holds only in-frame ones; the method was immunoSEQ multiplex PCR. The data contain approximately 140,000 clones, around three quarters of them seen just once; the ten biggest clones take up over 1.5%. The specimen was PBMCs. These receptors all stem from a man aged 40-50 years in good health and CMV-seronegative.

This chain links TRBV7-3 with TRBJ2-5; D may be TRBD2 (5 bases). Trimming took 5 bases from V and 2 from J, leaving 9 bases between them. The CDR3 is 13 residues long. Germline V gene sequence: CDR1 SGHTA, CDR2 FQGTGA. The CDR3 coding sequence is TGTGCCAGCAGCCGCATAGCGCAAGAGACCCAGTACTTC. Translated, it gives CASSRIAQETQYF.

This clone was seen a few times. CDR3 sequence: CASSLRGQPQHF. For the CDR3, the DNA is TGTGCCAGCAGCCTCCGGGGGCAGCCCCAGCATTTT. This chain joins TRBV6-5 and TRBJ1-5, with a tentative D call TRBD1 (5 bases). The V gene lost 6 bases and the J gene lost 7 bases, with 10 bases spanning the gap. CDR3 length: 12 amino acids. CDR1 is MNHEY, CDR2 SVGAGI, per germline.

The chain combines TRBV27 with TRBJ2-5, with 8 positions matching TRBD2. The CDR3 consists of 16 residues. The germline CDR1 and CDR2 sequences are MNHEY and SMNVEV (reference sequence). V lost 5 bases, J lost 1 base, and 9 bases stayed unmatched. CDR3 sequence: CASSPAGGVFQETQYF. CDR3 sequence (DNA): TGTGCCAGCAGTCCCGCCGGGGGGGTTTTCCAAGAGACCCAGTACTTC.

This clone occurred once. The V call is TRBV7-9, the J call TRBJ2-7; possibly TRBD2 for D (6 bases). The germline V and J ends were trimmed by 4 bases and 4 bases, with 8 bases remaining between them. Per the germline V gene, CDR1 is SEHNR and CDR2 is FQNEAQ (reference sequence). CDR3 length: 12 amino acids. The CDR3, as DNA: TGTGCCAGCAGCTCGGGACTTTACGAGCAGTACTTC. Its protein is CASSSGLYEQYF.

DNA for the CDR3: TGTGCCTGGAGGGAAGGGGTTTTTGATGGCTACACCTTC. This encodes CAWREGVFDGYTF. V and J are TRBV30 and TRBJ1-2, with D perhaps matching TRBD1 (5 bases). Germline-derived CDR1 and CDR2 are GTSNPN and SVGIG (reference sequence). Trimming pared 3 bases from V and 6 bases from J, leaving 14 bases between. This CDR3 region has 13 residues.

The chain recombines TRBV5-6 with TRBJ2-1, with TRBD2 identical over 9 bases. Germline CDR1 and CDR2: SGHDT and YYEEEE. V lost 3 bases and J lost 8; bases outside the gene matches: 9. The CDR3 loop spans 15 amino acids. CDR3 nucleotides: TGTGCCAGCAGCTCCCGCCGTTTAGCGGGAGATGAGCAGTTCTTC. Amino acids: CASSSRRLAGDEQFF.

This clone appeared once. The chain couples TRBV5-1 to TRBJ2-2, with TRBD1 matching 10 bases. Looked up from germline, CDR1 is SGHRS and CDR2 is YFSETQ. Unmatched junction bases numbered 5, after V lost 0 bases and J lost 6 bases. The CDR3 is 16 amino acids. CDR3 nucleotides: TGCGCCAGCAGCTTGGGGGACAGGGGTATCGCCGGGGAGCTGTTTTTT. Translated: CASSLGDRGIAGELFF.

The rearrangement joins TRBV27 to TRBJ2-4, with 12 bases identical to TRBD2. The CDR3 is 17 residues long. From germline, CDR1 is MNHEY and CDR2 SMNVEV (reference sequence). Trimming removed 1 base from V and 6 bases from J; junction bases left unmatched: 7. CDR3 region: CASSLLTSGSGGNIQYF. The CDR3 coding sequence is TGTGCCAGCAGTTTATTGACTAGCGGGAGTGGTGGAAACATTCAGTACTTC.

This sequence joins TRBV6-6 and TRBJ2-2; TRBD1 aligns across 7 bases. The CDR3 is 15 residues long. With 7 bases clipped from V and 2 bases from J, the junction kept 7 bases outside the gene matches. Germline V gene sequence: CDR1 MNHNY, CDR2 SVGAGI (reference sequence). The CDR3, as DNA: TGTGCCAGCACCACTTGGGACAGCAACACCGGGGAGCTGTTTTTT. It yields the protein CASTTWDSNTGELFF.

The V gene is TRBV7-6, the J gene TRBJ2-7; 8 bases align to TRBD1. Germline-derived CDR1 and CDR2 are SGHVS and FNYEAQ. With 4 bases clipped from V and 6 bases from J, the junction kept 14 bases outside the gene matches. This CDR3 has 16 residues. CDR3 loop: CASSSSWTGLVSEQYF. CDR3 DNA: TGTGCCAGCAGCTCATCCTGGACAGGGCTGGTCTCCGAGCAGTACTTC.

A note on this clone: One junction end does not reproduce the germline sequence, and a read error may be involved. The J gene is TRBJ2-2, the V gene TRBV7-3, with 7 bases fitting TRBD1. The germline V gene encodes CDR1 SGHTA and CDR2 FQGTGA. This CDR3 spans 15 amino acids. This chain's CDR3 is CSSSLGDRNTGELFF. The DNA of the CDR3 is TGTTCCAGCAGCTTAGGGGACAGGAACACCGGGGAGCTGTTTTTT.

CDR3 amino acids: CASSLGDRGRGETQYF. Here the CDR3 DNA reads TGTGCCAGCAGTCTTGGGGACAGGGGGCGGGGGGAGACCCAGTACTTC. The rearrangement joins TRBV28 to TRBJ2-5; TRBD1 agrees at 12 bases. The CDR3 has 16 residues. With V trimmed by 5 bases and J by 5 bases, 9 bases remained unmatched. In germline, CDR1 is MDHEN, CDR2 SYDVKM.

This sequence joins TRBV15 and TRBJ2-1; TRBD2 aligns across 9 bases. V lost 3 bases to trimming and J lost 7 bases; unmatched junction nucleotides: 1. Germline V gives CDR1 LNHNV, CDR2 YYDKDF (reference sequence). There are 13 residues in the CDR3. This chain's CDR3 is CATSSTSGNEQFF. The CDR3 DNA reads as TGTGCCACCAGCAGTACTAGCGGGAATGAGCAGTTCTTC.

The rearrangement joins TRBV7-7 to TRBJ2-3, with 10 bases that match TRBD2. J gave up 1 base and V 5 bases, and 3 bases lay outside the gene matches. This CDR3 contains 15 residues. CDR1 is SSHAT, CDR2 FNYEAQ, per germline (reference sequence). The CDR3 region has the DNA TGTGCCAGCAGCCTCGGACTAGCGGGCACAGATACGCAGTATTTT. This sequence encodes CASSLGLAGTDTQYF.

The genes are TRBV25-1 and TRBJ2-5; possible D gene TRBD1, 7 bases. Germline assignment: CDR1 MGHDK and CDR2 SYGVNS. The CDR3 extends over 14 amino acids. V gave up 3 bases and J gave up 5 bases, with 13 bases separating them. CDR3 sequence: CASSDKGAGETQYF. DNA of the CDR3: TGTGCCAGCAGTGACAAGGGGGCGGGGGAGACCCAGTACTTC.